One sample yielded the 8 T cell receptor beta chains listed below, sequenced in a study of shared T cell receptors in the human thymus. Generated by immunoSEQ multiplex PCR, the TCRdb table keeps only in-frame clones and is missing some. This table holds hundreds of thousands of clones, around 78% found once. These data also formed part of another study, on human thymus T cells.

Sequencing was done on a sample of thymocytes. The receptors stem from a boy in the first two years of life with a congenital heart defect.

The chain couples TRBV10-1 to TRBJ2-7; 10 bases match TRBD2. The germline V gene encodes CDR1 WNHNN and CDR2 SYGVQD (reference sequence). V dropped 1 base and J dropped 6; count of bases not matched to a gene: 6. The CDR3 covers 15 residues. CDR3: CASSECLAGVPEQYF. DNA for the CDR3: TGCGCCAGCAGTGAGTGCCTAGCGGGAGTTCCCGAGCAGTACTTC.

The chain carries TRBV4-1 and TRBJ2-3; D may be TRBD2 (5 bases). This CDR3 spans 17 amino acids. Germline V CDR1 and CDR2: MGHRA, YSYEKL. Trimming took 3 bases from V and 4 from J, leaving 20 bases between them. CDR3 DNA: TGCGCCAGCAGCCACCCTCCGGGTCGGGAAGGAGCAGATACGCAGTATTTT. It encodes CASSHPPGREGADTQYF.

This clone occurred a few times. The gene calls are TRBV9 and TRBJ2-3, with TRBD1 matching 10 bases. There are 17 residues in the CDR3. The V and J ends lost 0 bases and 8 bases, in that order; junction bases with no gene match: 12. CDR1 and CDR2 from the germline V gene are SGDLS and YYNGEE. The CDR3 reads CASSVVGEDRDRGTQYF. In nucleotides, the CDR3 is TGTGCCAGCAGCGTAGTAGGCGAAGACCGGGACAGGGGTACGCAGTATTTT. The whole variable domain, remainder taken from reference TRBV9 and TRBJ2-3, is DSGVTQTPKHLITATGQRVTLRCSPRSGDLSVYWYQQSLDQGLQFLIQYYNGEERAKGNILERFSAQQFPDLHSELNLSSLELGDSALYFCASSVVGEDRDRGTQYFGPGTRLTVL.

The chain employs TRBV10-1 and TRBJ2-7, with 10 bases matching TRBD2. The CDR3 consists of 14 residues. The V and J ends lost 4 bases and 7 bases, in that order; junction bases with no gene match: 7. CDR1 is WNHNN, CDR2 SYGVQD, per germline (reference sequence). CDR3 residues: CASSVSSGRSEQYF. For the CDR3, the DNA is TGCGCCAGCAGTGTAAGTAGCGGGAGGAGTGAGCAGTACTTC.

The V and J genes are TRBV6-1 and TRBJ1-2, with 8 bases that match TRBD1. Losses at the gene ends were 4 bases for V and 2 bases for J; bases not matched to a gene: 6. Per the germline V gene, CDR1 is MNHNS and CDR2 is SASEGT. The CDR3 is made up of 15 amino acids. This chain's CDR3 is CASSGRDRFNYGYTF. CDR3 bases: TGTGCCAGCAGTGGCAGGGACAGGTTCAACTATGGCTACACCTTC.

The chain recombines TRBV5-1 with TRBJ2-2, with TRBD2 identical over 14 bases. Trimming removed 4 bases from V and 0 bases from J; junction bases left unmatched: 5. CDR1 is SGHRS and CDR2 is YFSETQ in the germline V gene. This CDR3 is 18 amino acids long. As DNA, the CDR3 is TGCGCCAGCAGCCTCGGACTAGCGGGAGGACCGAACACCGGGGAGCTGTTTTTT. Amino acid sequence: CASSLGLAGGPNTGELFF.

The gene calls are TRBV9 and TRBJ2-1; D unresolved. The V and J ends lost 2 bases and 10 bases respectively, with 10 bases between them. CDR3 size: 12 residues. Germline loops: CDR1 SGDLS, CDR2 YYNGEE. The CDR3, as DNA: TGTGCCAGCAGCGTGGCCGATACGGAGCAGTTCTTC. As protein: CASSVADTEQFF.

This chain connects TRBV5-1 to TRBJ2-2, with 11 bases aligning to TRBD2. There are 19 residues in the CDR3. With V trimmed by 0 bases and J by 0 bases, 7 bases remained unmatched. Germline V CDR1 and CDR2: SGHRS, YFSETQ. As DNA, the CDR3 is TGCGCCAGCAGCTTGGGTTCCCCTAGCGGGAGGACGAACACCGGGGAGCTGTTTTTT. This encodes CASSLGSPSGRTNTGELFF.